Each of the 6 T cell receptor beta chains below was sequenced from the same sample in a study of CD8 T cells in ankylosing spondylitis. TCRdb analysed the 5' RACE reads with MiXCR anew, one entry per CDR3 protein. The table lists about 300,000 distinct CDR3 sequences, approximately 10% of them singletons. The source material was blood, either unsorted or a sorted T cell fraction (not recorded which). These receptors came from a female donor with ankylosing spondylitis or in good health (not recorded which).

This clonotype was seen ten or more times. The V call is TRBV7-6, the J call TRBJ1-1, with D unclear. Germline V gives CDR1 SGHVS, CDR2 FNYEAQ. CDR3 length equals 13 residues. Trimming shortened V by 0 bases and J by 2 bases, and 4 bases separated the two germline ends. The CDR3: CASSLALNTEAFF. CDR3 DNA sequence: TGTGCCAGCAGCTTAGCCCTTAACACTGAAGCTTTCTTT. Filled out from reference TRBV7-6 and TRBJ1-1, the complete variable domain reads GAGVSQSPRYKVTKRGQDVALRCDPISGHVSLYWYRQALGQGPEFLTYFNYEAQQDKSGLPNDRFSAERPEGSISTLTIQRTEQRDSAMYRCASSLALNTEAFFGQGTRLTVV.

Of note for this clonotype: The junction differs from germline at one of its ends, possibly a read error. This chain connects TRBV3-1 to TRBJ2-7, with 8 bases lining up with TRBD2. Germline loops: CDR1 LGHDT, CDR2 YNNKEL (reference sequence). The length of the CDR3 is 18 residues. The CDR3 DNA reads TGTACCAGCTCAAGAAATCGAGCGGGAGACTTCCTCATCTACGAGCAGTACTTC. It is translated as CTSSRNRAGDFLIYEQYF.

At least ten counts were recorded for this clonotype. The chain employs TRBV29-1 and TRBJ2-7; D uncertain. Germline lookup yields CDR1 SQVTM and CDR2 ANQGSEA. The CDR3 is made up of 11 amino acids. Trimming stripped 1 base from V and 2 bases from J, with 3 bases between. Here the CDR3 reads CSVEGPYEQYF. In DNA, the CDR3 is TGCAGCGTTGAAGGCCCCTACGAGCAGTACTTC.

The table lists this clonotype with many counts. This chain connects TRBV4-1 to TRBJ2-1; tentatively, D is TRBD2 (5 bases). Germline loops: CDR1 MGHRA, CDR2 YSYEKL. V was pared by 0 bases and J by 10 bases, with 10 bases between. The CDR3 runs to 13 residues. For the CDR3, the DNA is TGCGCCAGCAGCCAAGAAACGGGGTGGGAGCAGTTCTTC. It specifies CASSQETGWEQFF.

The chain combines TRBV11-2 with TRBJ1-6, with D unresolved. The V gene's germline CDR1 is SGHAT and CDR2 FQNNGV. The V and J ends lost 3 bases and 6 bases respectively, with 12 bases between them. The CDR3 is made up of 15 amino acids. CDR3 sequence: CASSFNEGRNSPLHF. CDR3 bases: TGTGCCAGCAGCTTTAATGAAGGGCGTAATTCACCCCTCCACTTT.

This clonotype appeared many times. Germline and junction disagree at one end, which may indicate a read error. Written as DNA, the CDR3 is TGTGCCAGCAGCATAGACAGGGGGTCCTACAATGAGCAGTTCTTC. This encodes CASSIDRGSYNEQFF. The chain carries TRBV11-2 and TRBJ2-1, with 9 bases that match TRBD1. This CDR3 region has 15 residues. Per the germline V gene, CDR1 is SGHAT and CDR2 is FQNNGV. Complete variable domain (other parts from reference TRBV11-2 and TRBJ2-1): EAGVAQSPRYKIIEKRQSVAFWCNPISGHATLYWYQQILGQGPKLLIQFQNNGVVDDSQLPKDRFSAERLKGVDSTLKIQPAKLEDSAVYLCASSIDRGSYNEQFFGPGTRLTVL.